This T cell receptor (beta chain) was observed in a study of cytomegalovirus exposure and HLA in healthy donors. The study's findings and limits: TCR beta chains associated with HLA were, in a later analysis, more clonally expanded than equally common others. Most subjects' HLA-A and HLA-B alleles were reportedly predicted from TCR beta sequences. Judged likely to be a sequencing artifact was a cluster of highly shared sequence variants.

CDR1 is SNHLY, CDR2 FYNNEI, per germline. The CDR3 is made up of 14 amino acids. V gave up 10 bases and J gave up 2 bases, with 14 bases separating them. This clone occurred once. The antigen remains unidentified. PCR employed 60 Vbeta and 13 Jbeta primers. Sequencing was performed with immunoSEQ multiplex PCR; in TCRdb, only in-frame clones are kept and a portion is missing. The sample lists 200,000 to 250,000 clones, more than 60% occurring once. The sequence derives from a woman younger than 45 in good health and CMV-seronegative. Sequencing used PBMCs. This chain links TRBV2 with TRBJ2-2; maybe TRBD2 (6 bases). This CDR3 reads CATRRDSNTGELFF. For the CDR3, the DNA is TGTGCCACCCGGCGGGACTCTAACACCGGGGAGCTGTTTTTT.